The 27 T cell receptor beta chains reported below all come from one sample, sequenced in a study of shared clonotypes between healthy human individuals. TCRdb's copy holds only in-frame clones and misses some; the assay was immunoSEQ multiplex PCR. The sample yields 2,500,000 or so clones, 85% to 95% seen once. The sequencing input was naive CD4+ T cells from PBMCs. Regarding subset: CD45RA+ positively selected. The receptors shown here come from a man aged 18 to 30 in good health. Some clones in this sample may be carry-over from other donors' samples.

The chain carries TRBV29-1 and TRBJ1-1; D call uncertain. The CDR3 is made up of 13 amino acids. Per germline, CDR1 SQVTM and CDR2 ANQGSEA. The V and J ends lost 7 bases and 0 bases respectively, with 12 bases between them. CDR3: CSASEELNTEAFF. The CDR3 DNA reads TGCAGCGCCTCTGAGGAATTGAACACTGAAGCTTTCTTT. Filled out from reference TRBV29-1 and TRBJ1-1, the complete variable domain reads SAVISQKPSRDICQRGTSLTIQCQVDSQVTMMFWYRQQPGQSLTLIATANQGSEATYESGFVIDKFPISRPNLTFSTLTVSNMSPEDSSIYLCSASEELNTEAFFGQGTRLTVV.

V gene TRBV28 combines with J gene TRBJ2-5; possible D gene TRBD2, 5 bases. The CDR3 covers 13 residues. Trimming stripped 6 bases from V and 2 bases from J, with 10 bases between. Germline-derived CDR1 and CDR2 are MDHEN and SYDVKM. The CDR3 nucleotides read TGTGCCAGCAGCGCCCGACTACAAGAGACCCAGTACTTC. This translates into CASSARLQETQYF.

CDR3 sequence (DNA): TGCGCCAGCAGCTTTCGGGGGGCGGAAACCGGGGAGCTGTTTTTT. As protein: CASSFRGAETGELFF. The rearrangement uses TRBV5-1 and TRBJ2-2, with D maybe TRBD2 (7 bases). The germline V gene encodes CDR1 SGHRS and CDR2 YFSETQ. V dropped 2 bases and J dropped 5 bases, with 13 bases sitting between them. The CDR3 consists of 15 residues. Using reference TRBV5-1 and TRBJ2-2 for the parts outside the CDR3, the full variable domain is KAGVTQTPRYLIKTRGQQVTLSCSPISGHRSVSWYQQTPGQGLQFLFEYFSETQRNKGNFPGRFSGRQFSNSRSEMNVSTLELGDSALYLCASSFRGAETGELFFGEGSRLTVL.

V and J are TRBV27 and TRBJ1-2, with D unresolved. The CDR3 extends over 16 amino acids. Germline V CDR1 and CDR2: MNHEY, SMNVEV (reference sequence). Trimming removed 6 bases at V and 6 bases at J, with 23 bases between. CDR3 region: CASSLGPAKSWDGYTF. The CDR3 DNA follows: TGTGCCAGCAGCTTAGGTCCCGCTAAATCGTGGGATGGCTACACCTTC.

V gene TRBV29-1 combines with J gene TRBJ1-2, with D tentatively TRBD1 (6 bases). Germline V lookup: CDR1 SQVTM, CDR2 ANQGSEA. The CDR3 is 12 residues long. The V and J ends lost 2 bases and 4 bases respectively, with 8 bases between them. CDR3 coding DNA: TGCAGCGTTGAAACAGGGCCCTATGGCTACACCTTC. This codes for CSVETGPYGYTF.

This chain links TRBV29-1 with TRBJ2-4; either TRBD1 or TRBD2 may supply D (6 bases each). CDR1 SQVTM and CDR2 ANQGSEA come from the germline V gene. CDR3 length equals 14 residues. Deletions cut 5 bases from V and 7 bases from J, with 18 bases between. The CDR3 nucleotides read TGCAGCGTTTTAAAGGGGGGTGATCGGAACATTCAGTACTTC. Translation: CSVLKGGDRNIQYF.

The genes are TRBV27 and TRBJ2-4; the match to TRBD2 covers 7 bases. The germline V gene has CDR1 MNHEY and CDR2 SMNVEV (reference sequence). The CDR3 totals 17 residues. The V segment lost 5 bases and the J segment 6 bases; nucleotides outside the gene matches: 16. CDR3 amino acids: CASSQTSRAPRGNIQYF. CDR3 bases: TGTGCCAGCAGTCAGACTAGCAGAGCCCCTCGGGGAAACATTCAGTACTTC.

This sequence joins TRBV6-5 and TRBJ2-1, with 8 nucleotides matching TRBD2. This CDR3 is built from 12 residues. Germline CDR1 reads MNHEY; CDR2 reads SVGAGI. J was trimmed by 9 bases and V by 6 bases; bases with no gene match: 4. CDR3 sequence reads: CASSLRGGEQFF. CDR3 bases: TGTGCCAGCAGCTTACGGGGGGGTGAGCAGTTCTTC.

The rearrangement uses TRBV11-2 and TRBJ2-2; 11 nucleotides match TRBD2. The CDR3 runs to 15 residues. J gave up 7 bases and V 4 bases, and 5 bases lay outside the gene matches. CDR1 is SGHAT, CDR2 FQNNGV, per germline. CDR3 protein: CASSSLAGVFGELFF. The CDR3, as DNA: TGTGCCAGCAGCTCACTAGCGGGAGTGTTCGGGGAGCTGTTTTTT.

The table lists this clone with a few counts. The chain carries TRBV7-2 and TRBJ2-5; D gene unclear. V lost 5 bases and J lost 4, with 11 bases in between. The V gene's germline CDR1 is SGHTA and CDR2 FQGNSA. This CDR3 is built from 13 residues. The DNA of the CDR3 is TGTGCCAGCAGCGCCCTAAAAGGAGAGACCCAGTACTTC. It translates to CASSALKGETQYF. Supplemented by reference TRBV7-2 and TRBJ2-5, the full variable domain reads GAGVSQSPSNKVTEKGKDVELRCDPISGHTALYWYRQSLGQGLEFLIYFQGNSAPDKSGLPSDRFSAERTGGSVSTLTIQRTQQEDSAVYLCASSALKGETQYFGPGTRLLVL.

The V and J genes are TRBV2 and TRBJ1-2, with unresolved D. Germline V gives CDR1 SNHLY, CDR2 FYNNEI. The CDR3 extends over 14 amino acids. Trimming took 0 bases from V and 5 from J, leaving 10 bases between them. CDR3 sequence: CASSEALEPYGYTF. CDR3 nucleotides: TGTGCCAGCAGTGAAGCGCTAGAGCCTTATGGCTACACCTTC.

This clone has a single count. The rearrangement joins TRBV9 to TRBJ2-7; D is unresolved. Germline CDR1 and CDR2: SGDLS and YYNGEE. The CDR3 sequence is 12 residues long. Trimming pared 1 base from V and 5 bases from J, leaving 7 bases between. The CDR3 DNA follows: TGTGCCAGCAGCGTATTGGACCACGAGCAGTACTTC. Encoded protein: CASSVLDHEQYF. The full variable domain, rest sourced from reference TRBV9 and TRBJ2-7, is DSGVTQTPKHLITATGQRVTLRCSPRSGDLSVYWYQQSLDQGLQFLIQYYNGEERAKGNILERFSAQQFPDLHSELNLSSLELGDSALYFCASSVLDHEQYFGPGTRLTVT.

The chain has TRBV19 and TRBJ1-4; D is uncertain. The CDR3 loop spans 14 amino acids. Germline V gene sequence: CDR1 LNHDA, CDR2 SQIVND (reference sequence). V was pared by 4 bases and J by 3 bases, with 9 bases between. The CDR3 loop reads CASSNRLANEKLFF. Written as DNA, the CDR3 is TGTGCCAGTAGTAACCGCTTGGCTAATGAAAAACTGTTTTTT.

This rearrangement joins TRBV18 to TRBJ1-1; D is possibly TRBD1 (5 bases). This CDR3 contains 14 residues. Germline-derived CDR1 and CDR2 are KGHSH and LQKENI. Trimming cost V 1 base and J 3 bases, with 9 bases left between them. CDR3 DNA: TGTGCCAGCTCACCACGCGGGGCTTACACTGAAGCTTTCTTT. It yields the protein CASSPRGAYTEAFF.

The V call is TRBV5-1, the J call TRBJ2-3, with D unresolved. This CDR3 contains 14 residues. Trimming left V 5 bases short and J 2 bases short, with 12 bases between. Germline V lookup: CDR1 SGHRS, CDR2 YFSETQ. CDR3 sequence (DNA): TGCGCCAGCAGGGGTGGGGTAGCCACAGATACGCAGTATTTT. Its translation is CASRGGVATDTQYF.

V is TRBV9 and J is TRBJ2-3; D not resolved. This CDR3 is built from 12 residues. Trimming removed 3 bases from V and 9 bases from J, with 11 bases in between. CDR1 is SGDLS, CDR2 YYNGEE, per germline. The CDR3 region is CASSASQLTQYF. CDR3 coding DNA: TGTGCCAGCAGCGCCAGCCAGTTGACGCAGTATTTT.

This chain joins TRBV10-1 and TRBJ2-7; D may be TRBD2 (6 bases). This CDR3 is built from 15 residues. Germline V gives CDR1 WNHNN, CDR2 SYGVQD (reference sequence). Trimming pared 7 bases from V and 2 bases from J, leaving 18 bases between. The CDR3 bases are TGCGCCAGCATACCAGCGGGCGGAACCCCCTACGAGCAGTACTTC. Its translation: CASIPAGGTPYEQYF.

Here the CDR3 DNA reads TGTGCCAGCAGTACCACGACAGGGACCCTGACCTACGAGCAGTACTTC. Translated, it gives CASSTTTGTLTYEQYF. The rearrangement uses TRBV28 and TRBJ2-7; 7 bases align to TRBD1. Germline CDR1 and CDR2: MDHEN and SYDVKM. The CDR3 length is 16 residues. V gave up 5 bases and J gave up 2 bases; unmatched junction bases: 12. Looking up the rest from reference TRBV28 and TRBJ2-7 gives the full variable domain: DVKVTQSSRYLVKRTGEKVFLECVQDMDHENMFWYRQDPGLGLRLIYFSYDVKMKEKGDIPEGYSVSREKKERFSLILESASTNQTSMYLCASSTTTGTLTYEQYFGPGTRLTVT.

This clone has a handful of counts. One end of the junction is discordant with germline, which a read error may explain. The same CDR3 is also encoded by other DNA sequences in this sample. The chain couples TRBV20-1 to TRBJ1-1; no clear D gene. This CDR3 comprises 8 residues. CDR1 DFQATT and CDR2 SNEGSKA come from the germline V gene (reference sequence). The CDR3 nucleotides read TGCAGTGCCAGAGAAGCTTTCTTT. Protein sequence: CSAREAFF.

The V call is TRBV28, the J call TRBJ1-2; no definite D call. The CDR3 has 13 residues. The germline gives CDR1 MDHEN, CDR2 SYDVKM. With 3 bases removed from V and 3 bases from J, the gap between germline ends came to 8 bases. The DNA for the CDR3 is TGTGCCAGCAGTTTCCAAACGGACTATGGCTACACCTTC. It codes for CASSFQTDYGYTF.

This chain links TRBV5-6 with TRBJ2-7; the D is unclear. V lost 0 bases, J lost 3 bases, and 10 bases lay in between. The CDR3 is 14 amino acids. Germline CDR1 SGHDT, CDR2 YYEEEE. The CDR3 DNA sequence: TGTGCCAGCAGCTTGGGGGTCAGGAACTACGAGCAGTACTTC. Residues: CASSLGVRNYEQYF.

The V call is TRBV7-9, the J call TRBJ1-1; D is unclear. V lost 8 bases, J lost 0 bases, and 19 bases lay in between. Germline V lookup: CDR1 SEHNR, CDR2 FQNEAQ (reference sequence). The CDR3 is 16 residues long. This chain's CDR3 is CASGPTGWGMNTEAFF. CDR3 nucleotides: TGTGCCAGCGGACCGACCGGGTGGGGAATGAACACTGAAGCTTTCTTT. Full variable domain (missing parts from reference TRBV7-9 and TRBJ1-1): DTGVSQNPRHKITKRGQNVTFRCDPISEHNRLYWYRQTLGQGPEFLTYFQNEAQLEKSRLLSDRFSAERPKGSFSTLEIQRTEQGDSAMYLCASGPTGWGMNTEAFFGQGTRLTVV.

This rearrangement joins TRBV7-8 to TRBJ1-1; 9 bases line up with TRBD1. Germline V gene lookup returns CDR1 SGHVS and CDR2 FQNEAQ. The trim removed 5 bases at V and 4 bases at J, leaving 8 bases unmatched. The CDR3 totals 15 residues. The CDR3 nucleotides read TGTGCCAGCAGCCAGAGACAGGGGGGGGGCACTGAAGCTTTCTTT. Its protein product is CASSQRQGGGTEAFF.

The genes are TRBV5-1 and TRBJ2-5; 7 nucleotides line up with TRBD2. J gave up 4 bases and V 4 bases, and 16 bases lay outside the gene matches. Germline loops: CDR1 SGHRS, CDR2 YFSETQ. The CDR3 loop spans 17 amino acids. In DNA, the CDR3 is TGCGCCAGCAGCACACAGCCTCGGACTAGAGAGGGAGAGACCCAGTACTTC. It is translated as CASSTQPRTREGETQYF.

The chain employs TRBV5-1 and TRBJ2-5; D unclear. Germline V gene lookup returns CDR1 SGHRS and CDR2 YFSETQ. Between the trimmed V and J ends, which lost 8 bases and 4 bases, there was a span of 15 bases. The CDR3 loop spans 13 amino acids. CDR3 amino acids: CASATPVLETQYF. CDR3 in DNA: TGCGCCAGTGCGACTCCAGTTCTAGAGACCCAGTACTTC.

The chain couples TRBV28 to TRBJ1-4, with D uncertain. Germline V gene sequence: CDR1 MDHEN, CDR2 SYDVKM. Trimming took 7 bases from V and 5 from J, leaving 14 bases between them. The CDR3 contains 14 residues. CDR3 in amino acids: CASNSQDGNEKLFF. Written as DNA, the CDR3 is TGTGCCAGCAACTCCCAGGACGGGAATGAAAAACTGTTTTTT.

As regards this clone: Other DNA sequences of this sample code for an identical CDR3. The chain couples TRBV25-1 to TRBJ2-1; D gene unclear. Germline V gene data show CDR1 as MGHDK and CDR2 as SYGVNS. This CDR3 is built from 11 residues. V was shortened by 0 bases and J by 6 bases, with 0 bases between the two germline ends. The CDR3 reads CASSEYNEQFF. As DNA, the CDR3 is TGTGCCAGCAGTGAATACAATGAGCAGTTCTTC.